Listed below are T cell receptor beta chains from one sample, sequenced in a study of blood T cells in healthy people across ages. TCRdb re-called the 5' RACE reads with MiXCR, one entry per CDR3 protein. This sample carries about 290,000 distinct CDR3 sequences, 25% to 30% of them seen once, and the ten largest clones take 29%. Specimen: blood. Receptor source: a woman aged 70-85 years in good health. Both conserved end residues are part of each CDR3. D genes are given only for firm matches.

TRBV28	.	TRBJ2-1	CASRKESGWSYNEQFF
TRBV19	TRBD2	TRBJ2-7	CASSYRGVNPYEQYF
TRBV18	.	TRBJ1-3	CASSPGRGNGNTIYF
TRBV12-3/TRBV12-4	.	TRBJ2-5	CASSLGGSTETQYF
TRBV7-3	TRBD1	TRBJ2-6	CASSSIRGFGANVLTF
TRBV7-8	.	TRBJ1-6	CASSLVGYTSPLHF
TRBV6-2/TRBV6-3	.	TRBJ2-2	CASSYEVPANTGELFF
TRBV9	.	TRBJ1-3	CASSVGQNSGNTIYF
TRBV3-1	.	TRBJ1-2	CASSQDVGRPAGYTF
TRBV9	.	TRBJ1-1	CASSVAGGVNTEAFF
TRBV5-1	.	TRBJ2-7	CASSQGVPDYEQYF
TRBV29-1	.	TRBJ1-4	CSVINEKLFF
TRBV6-2/TRBV6-3	TRBD1	TRBJ2-2	CAGSYERQGLKKTGELFF
TRBV20-1	.	TRBJ2-5	CSASPKIGGWETQYF
TRBV2	TRBD1	TRBJ1-4	CASSYRGGEKLFF
TRBV13	.	TRBJ2-7	CASSFGARDYEQYF
TRBV12-3/TRBV12-4	TRBD1	TRBJ1-2	CASSYPQGANYGYTF
TRBV18	.	TRBJ2-5	CASSPLLDSGETQYF
TRBV12-3/TRBV12-4	TRBD1	TRBJ1-2	CASSPTGTGIVGYTF
TRBV7-2	.	TRBJ2-5	CASSLQRSQGETQYF
TRBV6-2/TRBV6-3	TRBD1	TRBJ2-7	CASGNPTGRLGEQYF
TRBV7-2	.	TRBJ2-5	CASSFWDQETQYF
TRBV29-1	.	TRBJ2-5	CSVAMPGLEETQYF
TRBV29-1	.	TRBJ1-1	CSVVNRIAPTEAFF
TRBV12-3/TRBV12-4	.	TRBJ1-2	CASSSTGLRRRLSGYTF
TRBV29-1	TRBD1	TRBJ2-5	CSGTQGAGETQYF
TRBV10-3	TRBD1	TRBJ1-5	CAISESGPQGLRQPQHF
TRBV6-2/TRBV6-3	TRBD2	.	CASTSNRGLAVRSEQYF
TRBV7-9	.	TRBJ1-1	CTETNTEAFF
TRBV6-6	.	TRBJ1-5	CASSPRGHQPQHF
TRBV5-1	TRBD1	TRBJ2-1	CASSLGTGGNEQFF
TRBV11-2	.	TRBJ2-2	CASSLQGAGYNTGEPFF
TRBV20-1	TRBD2	TRBJ2-5	CSASPVGLAGETQYF
TRBV7-7	.	TRBJ1-5	CASSLGPRQPQHF
TRBV6-6	.	TRBJ2-3	CASSYGDFRTDTQYF
TRBV25-1	.	TRBJ2-5	CASSGQVGETQYF
TRBV20-1	.	TRBJ2-5	CSARGGTLQETQYF
TRBV2	.	TRBJ2-7	CASSGMAGVHEQYF
TRBV15	TRBD1	TRBJ1-5	CATSRDTQGGSQPQHF
TRBV29-1	.	TRBJ2-7	CSVVNQGRSYEQYF
TRBV6-7	.	TRBJ1-3	CASSYPSGPGNTIYF
TRBV21-1	.	TRBJ2-5	CASSPRQPYQETQYF